This entry is about one T cell receptor (beta chain). Its antigen is as yet unknown. The CDR3 covers 16 residues. Trimming took 6 bases from V and 3 from J, leaving 20 bases between them. Germline V gene data show CDR1 as SEHNR and CDR2 as FQNEAQ (reference sequence). Researchers used 5'RACE with constant-segment primers to make TCR alpha and TCR beta cDNA libraries that carry sample barcodes and UMIs. TCRdb recomputed calls from the 5' RACE reads with MiXCR, one row per CDR3 protein. The table includes over 120,000 distinct CDR3 sequences, about 6.1% detected once. This entry comes from a study of T-cell memory formation after mild COVID-19. Study-level background: The TCR clusters were mostly specific to one donor.

Study observations and caveats: Of the contracting clones, CD4+ ones lay mainly in CM and EM, and CD8+ ones in EMRA. The finding that pre-infection memory included some responding clones suggested that cross-reactive memory joined.

The sample consisted of PBMCs or a T cell subset sorted from them (not recorded which). This clonotype originated in an adult woman who had mild COVID-19 (a few samples of this study predate the infection). Cell type and time point are not known. The J gene is TRBJ1-1, the V gene TRBV7-9; D perhaps matches TRBD1 (5 bases). The CDR3 nucleotides are TGTGCCAGCAGGCCACCGGAGTCAGGGTACTACACTGAAGCTTTCTTT. This codes for CASRPPESGYYTEAFF.